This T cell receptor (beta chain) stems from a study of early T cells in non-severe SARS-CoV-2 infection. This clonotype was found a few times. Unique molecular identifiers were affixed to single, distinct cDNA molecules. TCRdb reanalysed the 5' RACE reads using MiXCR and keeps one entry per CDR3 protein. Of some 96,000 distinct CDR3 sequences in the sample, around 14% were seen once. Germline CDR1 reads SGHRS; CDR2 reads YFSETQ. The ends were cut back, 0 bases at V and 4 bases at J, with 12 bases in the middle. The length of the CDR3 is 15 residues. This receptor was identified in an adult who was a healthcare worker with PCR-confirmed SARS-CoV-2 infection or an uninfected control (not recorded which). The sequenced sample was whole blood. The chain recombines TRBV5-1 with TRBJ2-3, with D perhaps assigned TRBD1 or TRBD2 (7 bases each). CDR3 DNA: TGCGCCAGCAGCTTGGCCAGGGGGGGTGCAGATACGCAGTATTTT. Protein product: CASSLARGGADTQYF.